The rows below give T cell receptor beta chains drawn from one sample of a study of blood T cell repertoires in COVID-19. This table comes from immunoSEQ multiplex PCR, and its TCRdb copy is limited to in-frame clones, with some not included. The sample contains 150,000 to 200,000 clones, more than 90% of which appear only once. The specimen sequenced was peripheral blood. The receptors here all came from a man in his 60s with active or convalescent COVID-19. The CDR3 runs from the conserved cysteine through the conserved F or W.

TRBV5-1 CASSYGTTNEQFF
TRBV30 CAWSGAGVREQYF
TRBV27 CASSYSFVAGGYNEQFF
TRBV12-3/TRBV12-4 CASSLQVQPQHF
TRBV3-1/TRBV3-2 CASSRGQALASGYTF
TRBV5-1 CASSAGSVPNYGYTF
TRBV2 CASSAGGIQETQYF
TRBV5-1 CASSWGDRNYGYTF
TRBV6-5 CAITTSGGSDTQYF
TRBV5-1 CASSLGRVVSTEAFF
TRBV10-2 CASKDRGGATNEKLFF
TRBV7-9 CASSSIGGTDTQYF
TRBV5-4 CASRADRGVNYGYTF
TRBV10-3 CAISESGQEQSPLHF
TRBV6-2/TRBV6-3 CASSYHTSVASYEQYF